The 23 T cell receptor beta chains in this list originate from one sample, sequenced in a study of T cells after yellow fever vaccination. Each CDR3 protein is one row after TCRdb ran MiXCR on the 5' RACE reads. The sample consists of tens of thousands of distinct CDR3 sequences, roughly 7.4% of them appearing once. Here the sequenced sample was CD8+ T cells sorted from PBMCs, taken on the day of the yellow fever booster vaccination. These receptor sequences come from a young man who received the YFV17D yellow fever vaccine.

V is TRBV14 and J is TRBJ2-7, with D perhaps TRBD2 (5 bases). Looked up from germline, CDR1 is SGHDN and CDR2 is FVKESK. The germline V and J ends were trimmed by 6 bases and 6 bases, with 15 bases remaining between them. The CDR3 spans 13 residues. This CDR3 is CASRKDSEGEQYF. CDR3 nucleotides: TGTGCCAGCAGAAAGGACTCCGAAGGCGAGCAGTACTTC. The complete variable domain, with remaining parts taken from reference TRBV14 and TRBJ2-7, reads EAGVTQFPSHSVIEKGQTVTLRCDPISGHDNLYWYRRVMGKEIKFLLHFVKESKQDESGMPNNRFLAERTGGTYSTLKVQPAELEDSGVYFCASRKDSEGEQYFGPGTRLTVT.

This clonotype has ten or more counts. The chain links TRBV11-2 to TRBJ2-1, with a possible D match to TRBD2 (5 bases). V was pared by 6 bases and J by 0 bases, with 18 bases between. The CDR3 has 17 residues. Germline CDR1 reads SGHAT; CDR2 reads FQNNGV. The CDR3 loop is CASSRTPGMSSYNEQFF. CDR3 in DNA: TGTGCCAGCAGTCGGACTCCGGGGATGAGCTCCTACAATGAGCAGTTCTTC.

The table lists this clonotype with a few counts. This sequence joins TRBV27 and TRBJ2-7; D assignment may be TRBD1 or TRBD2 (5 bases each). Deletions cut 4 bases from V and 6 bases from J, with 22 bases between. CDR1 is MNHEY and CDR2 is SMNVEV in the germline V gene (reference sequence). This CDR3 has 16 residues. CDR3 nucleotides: TGTGCCAGCAGTTCTTCATCGGGACCCTTAAGGTTCGAGCAGTACTTC. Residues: CASSSSSGPLRFEQYF.

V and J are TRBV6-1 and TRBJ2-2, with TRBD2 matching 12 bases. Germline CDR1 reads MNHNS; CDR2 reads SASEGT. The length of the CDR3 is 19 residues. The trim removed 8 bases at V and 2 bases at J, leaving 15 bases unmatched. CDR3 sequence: CASLTPGLAGKTNTGELFF. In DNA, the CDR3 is TGTGCCAGCCTAACTCCGGGACTAGCGGGCAAGACTAACACCGGGGAGCTGTTTTTT.

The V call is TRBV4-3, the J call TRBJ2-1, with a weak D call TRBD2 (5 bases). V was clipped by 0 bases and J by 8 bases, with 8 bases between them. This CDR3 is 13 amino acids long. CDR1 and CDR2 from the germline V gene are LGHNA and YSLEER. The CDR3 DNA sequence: TGCGCCAGCAGCCAAGACGGGGTATATGAGCAGTTCTTC. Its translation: CASSQDGVYEQFF.

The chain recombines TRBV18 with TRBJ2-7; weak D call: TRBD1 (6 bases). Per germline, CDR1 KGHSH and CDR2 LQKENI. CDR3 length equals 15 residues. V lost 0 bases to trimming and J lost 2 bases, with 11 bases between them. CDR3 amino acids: CASSPPDRRTYEQYF. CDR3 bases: TGTGCCAGCTCACCACCAGACAGGAGGACCTACGAGCAGTACTTC.

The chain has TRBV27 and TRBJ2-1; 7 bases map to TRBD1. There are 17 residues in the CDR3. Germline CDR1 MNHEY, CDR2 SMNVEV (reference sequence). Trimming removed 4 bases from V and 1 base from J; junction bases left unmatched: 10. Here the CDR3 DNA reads TGTGCCAGCAGTTCTACTAGACAGGGAAGTTCCTACAATGAGCAGTTCTTC. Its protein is CASSSTRQGSSYNEQFF.

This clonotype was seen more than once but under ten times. The CDR3 DNA follows: TGTGCCTGGAGCCTTACTAGCGGGAGCGACGAGCAGTACTTC. This translates into CAWSLTSGSDEQYF. V gene TRBV30 combines with J gene TRBJ2-7; TRBD2 matches at 11 bases. V was pared by 3 bases and J by 5 bases, with 6 bases of the junction left unmatched. The CDR3 has 14 residues. Germline V gives CDR1 GTSNPN, CDR2 SVGIG (reference sequence). Supplemented by reference TRBV30 and TRBJ2-7, the full variable domain reads SQTIHQWPATLVQPVGSPLSLECTVEGTSNPNLYWYRQAAGRGLQLLFYSVGIGQISSEVPQNLSASRPQDRQFILSSKKLLLSDSGFYLCAWSLTSGSDEQYFGPGTRLTVT.

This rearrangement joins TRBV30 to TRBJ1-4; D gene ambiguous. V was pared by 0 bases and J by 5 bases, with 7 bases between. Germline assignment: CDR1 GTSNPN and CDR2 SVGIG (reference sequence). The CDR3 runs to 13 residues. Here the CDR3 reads CAWSVTENEKLFF. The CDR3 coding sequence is TGTGCCTGGAGTGTAACAGAGAATGAAAAACTGTTTTTT.

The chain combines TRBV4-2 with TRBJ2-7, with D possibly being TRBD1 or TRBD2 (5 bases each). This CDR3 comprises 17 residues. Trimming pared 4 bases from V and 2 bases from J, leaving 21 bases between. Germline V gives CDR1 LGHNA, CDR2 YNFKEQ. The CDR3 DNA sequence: TGTGCCAGCAGCCGAGGGGCCTGGCACCATATCGCCTACGAGCAGTACTTC. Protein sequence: CASSRGAWHHIAYEQYF.

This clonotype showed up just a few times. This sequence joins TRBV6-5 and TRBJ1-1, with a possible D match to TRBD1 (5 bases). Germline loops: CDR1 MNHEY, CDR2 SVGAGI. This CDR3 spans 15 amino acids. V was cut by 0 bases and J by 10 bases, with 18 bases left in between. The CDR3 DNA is TGTGCCAGCAGTTACTCGAACGTCGCGACCGGGGGAGCTTTCTTT. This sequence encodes CASSYSNVATGGAFF.

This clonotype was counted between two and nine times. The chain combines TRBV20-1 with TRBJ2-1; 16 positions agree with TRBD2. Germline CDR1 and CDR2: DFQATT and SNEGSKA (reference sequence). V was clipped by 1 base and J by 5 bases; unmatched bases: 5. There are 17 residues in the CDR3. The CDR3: CSARGGLAGGRHNEQFF. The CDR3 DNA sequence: TGCAGTGCTAGAGGGGGACTAGCGGGAGGGCGACACAATGAGCAGTTCTTC.

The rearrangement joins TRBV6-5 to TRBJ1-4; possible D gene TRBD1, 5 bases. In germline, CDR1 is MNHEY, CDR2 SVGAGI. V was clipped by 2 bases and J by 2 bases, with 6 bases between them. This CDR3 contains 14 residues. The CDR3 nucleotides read TGTGCCAGCAGTTACGAGGGGACTAATGAAAAACTGTTTTTT. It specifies CASSYEGTNEKLFF.

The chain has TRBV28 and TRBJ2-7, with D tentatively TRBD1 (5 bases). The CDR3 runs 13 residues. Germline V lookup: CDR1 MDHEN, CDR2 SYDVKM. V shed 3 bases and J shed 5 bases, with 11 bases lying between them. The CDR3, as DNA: TGTGCCAGCAGTTTGGGCAGGGTGCACGAGCAGTACTTC. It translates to CASSLGRVHEQYF.

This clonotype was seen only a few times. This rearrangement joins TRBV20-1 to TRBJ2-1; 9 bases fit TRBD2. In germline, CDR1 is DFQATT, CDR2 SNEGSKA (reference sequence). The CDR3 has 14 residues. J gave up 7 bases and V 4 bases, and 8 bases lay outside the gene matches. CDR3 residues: CSAILSGRGNEQFF. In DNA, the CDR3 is TGCAGTGCTATCCTTAGCGGGAGAGGAAATGAGCAGTTCTTC.

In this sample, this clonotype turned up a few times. CDR3 residues: CASSSLADQETQYF. CDR3 nucleotide sequence: TGTGCCAGCAGCTCACTAGCCGATCAAGAGACCCAGTACTTC. The V and J genes are TRBV7-9 and TRBJ2-5; D possibly corresponds to TRBD2 (6 bases). Trimming removed 4 bases from V and 2 bases from J, with 11 bases in between. Germline V gene sequence: CDR1 SEHNR, CDR2 FQNEAQ (reference sequence). The CDR3 loop spans 14 amino acids. The full variable domain, its missing parts supplied by reference TRBV7-9 and TRBJ2-5, is DTGVSQNPRHKITKRGQNVTFRCDPISEHNRLYWYRQTLGQGPEFLTYFQNEAQLEKSRLLSDRFSAERPKGSFSTLEIQRTEQGDSAMYLCASSSLADQETQYFGPGTRLLVL.

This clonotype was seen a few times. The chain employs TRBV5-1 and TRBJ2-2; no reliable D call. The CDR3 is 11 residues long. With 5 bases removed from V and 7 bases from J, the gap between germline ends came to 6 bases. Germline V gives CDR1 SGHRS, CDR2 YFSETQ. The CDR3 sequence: CASSYYGELFF. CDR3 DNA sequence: TGCGCCAGCAGTTACTACGGGGAGCTGTTTTTT.

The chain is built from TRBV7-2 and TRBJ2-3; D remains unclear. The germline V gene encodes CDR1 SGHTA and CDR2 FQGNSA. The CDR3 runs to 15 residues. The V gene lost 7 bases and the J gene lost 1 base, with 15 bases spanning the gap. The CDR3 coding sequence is TGTGCCAGCACCACTGGTTTCGTAGGCACAGATACGCAGTATTTT. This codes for CASTTGFVGTDTQYF.

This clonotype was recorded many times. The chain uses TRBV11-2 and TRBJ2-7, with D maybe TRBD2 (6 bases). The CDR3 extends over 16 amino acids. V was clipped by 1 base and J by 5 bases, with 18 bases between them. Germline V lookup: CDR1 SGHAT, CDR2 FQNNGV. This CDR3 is CASSLVSGEVWDEQYF. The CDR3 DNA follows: TGTGCCAGCAGCTTAGTCTCGGGAGAGGTGTGGGACGAGCAGTACTTC.

For the CDR3, the DNA is TGTGCCAGCTCACCACCAAGTTCTACCTACGAGCAGTACTTC. Translated, it gives CASSPPSSTYEQYF. The chain is built from TRBV18 and TRBJ2-7, with D unclear. The germline V gene has CDR1 KGHSH and CDR2 LQKENI. CDR3 length equals 14 residues. V lost 0 bases and J 2 bases, leaving 8 bases between the germline ends. Filled out from reference TRBV18 and TRBJ2-7, the complete variable domain reads NAGVMQNPRHLVRRRGQEARLRCSPMKGHSHVYWYRQLPEEGLKFMVYLQKENIIDESGMPKERFSAEFPKEGPSILRIQQVVRGDSAAYFCASSPPSSTYEQYFGPGTRLTVT.

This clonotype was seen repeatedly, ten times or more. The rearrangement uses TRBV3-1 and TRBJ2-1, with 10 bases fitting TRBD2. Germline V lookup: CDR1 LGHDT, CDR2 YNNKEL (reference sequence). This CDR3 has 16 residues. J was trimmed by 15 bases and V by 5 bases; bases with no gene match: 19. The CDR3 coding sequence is TGTGCCAGCAGCAAAGCCGCTGGGCTAGCGGGAGTCATTCCGTTCTTC. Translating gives CASSKAAGLAGVIPFF.

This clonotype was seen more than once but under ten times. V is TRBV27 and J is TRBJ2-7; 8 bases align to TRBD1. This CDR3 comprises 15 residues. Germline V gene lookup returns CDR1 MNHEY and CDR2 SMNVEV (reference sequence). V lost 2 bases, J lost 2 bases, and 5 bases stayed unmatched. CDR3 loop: CASSLRQGYTYEQYF. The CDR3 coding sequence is TGTGCCAGCAGTTTAAGACAGGGGTACACCTACGAGCAGTACTTC.

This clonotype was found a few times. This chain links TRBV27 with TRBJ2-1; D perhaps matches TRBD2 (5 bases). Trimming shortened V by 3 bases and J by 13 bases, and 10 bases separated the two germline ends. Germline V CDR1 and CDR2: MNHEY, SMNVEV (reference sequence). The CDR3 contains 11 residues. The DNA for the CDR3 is TGTGCCAGCAGTTTGCTCGGGGAACAGTTCTTC. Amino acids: CASSLLGEQFF.